The entry below describes one T cell receptor beta chain. Its antigen is as yet unknown. The V gene end was trimmed by 4 bases and the J gene end by 6 bases; junction bases not matched to a gene: 16. Germline V CDR1 and CDR2: SGDLS, YYNGEE. The CDR3 totals 18 residues. These data belong to a study of identical twins. General study findings and limits: Models predicted less out-of-frame TCR alpha sharing in monozygotic twins than was found.

One entry per CDR3 protein results from TCRdb running MiXCR on the 5' RACE reads. The sample gives 550,000 to 700,000 distinct CDR3 sequences, roughly 9.9% of which show up once; around 3% is in the top ten. The same data also contributed to another study, on yellow fever vaccine responses in identical twins.

The sequence came from a young woman in good health. Sequences were obtained from PBMCs. The chain links TRBV9 to TRBJ2-2; 9 nucleotides align to TRBD1. The DNA of the CDR3 is TGTGCCAGCAGCACGAGTTTTCCGACAGGGGGTATGGCCGGGGAGCTGTTTTTT. This sequence encodes CASSTSFPTGGMAGELFF.